This T cell receptor beta chain was identified during a study of immune cell composition in non-small cell lung cancer. About the research overall: Histologic subtype was mainly adenocarcinoma or squamous cell carcinoma.

Libraries were prepared by immunoSEQ multiplex PCR; TCRdb keeps only in-frame clonotypes and omits some of them. The sample yields 14,000 or so clones, roughly 80% seen once. Trimming stripped 5 bases from V and 0 bases from J, with 14 bases between. This CDR3 region has 15 residues. The germline V gene has CDR1 SGHRS and CDR2 YFSETQ. Template was genomic DNA from frozen, unsorted single-cell suspensions. As regards this clone: Its antigen is unidentified.

Study results and limitations: Adenocarcinomas with higher top tumour-associated clone frequency had more reactive TILs.

What was sequenced was lung tumor tissue. The receptor was derived from a human donor with non-small cell lung cancer. This sequence joins TRBV5-1 and TRBJ1-1; D not certain. CDR3 loop: CASRPVSSLNTEAFF. The CDR3 nucleotides are TGCGCCAGCAGACCGGTTAGTAGCTTGAACACTGAAGCTTTCTTT.